The clone carrying this T cell receptor beta chain has at least ten counts. Relative to the germline gene, one junction end is altered; a read error may explain this. This CDR3 is 12 amino acids long. Germline lookup yields CDR1 GTSNPN and CDR2 SVGIG (reference sequence). The sample is drawn from a study of read filtering for tumor transcriptome and immune sequencing. Molecular barcoded adaptors covering alpha/delta and beta/gamma chains were used on roughly 400 ng RNA. MiXCR, applied by TCRdb to the reads, yields one record per CDR3 protein. The table records roughly 59,000 distinct CDR3 sequences, roughly 20% of them present only once.

The clonotype comes from a donor over 35 with multiple myeloma. The V gene is TRBV30, the J gene TRBJ1-1; D unclear. Material for sequencing was a population of CD138-negative cells sorted from bone marrow. The CDR3 DNA follows: TGTGCCTGGAGTGTATTAGGAGCTGACGCTTTCTTT. Its protein is CAWSVLGADAFF. The variable domain in full, completed from reference TRBV30 and TRBJ1-1, reads SQTIHQWPATLVQPVGSPLSLECTVEGTSNPNLYWYRQAAGRGLQLLFYSVGIGQISSEVPQNLSASRPQDRQFILSSKKLLLSDSGFYLCAWSVLGADAFFGQGTRLTVV.